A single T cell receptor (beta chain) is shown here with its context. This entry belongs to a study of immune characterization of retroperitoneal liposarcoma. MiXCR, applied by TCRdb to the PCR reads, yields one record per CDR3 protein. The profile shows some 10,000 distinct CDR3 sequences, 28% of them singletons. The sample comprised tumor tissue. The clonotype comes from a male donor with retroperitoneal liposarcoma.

The CDR3 reads CASSLISGEETQFF. The CDR3 DNA sequence: TGTGCCAGCAGCTTAATCAGCGGGGAGGAGACCCAGTTCTTC. This chain links TRBV7-6 with TRBJ2-1, with 7 positions matching TRBD2. The ends lost 2 bases at V and 13 bases at J; junction bases unmatched: 11. This CDR3 is 14 amino acids long. In germline, CDR1 is SGHVS, CDR2 FNYEAQ.